This entry features one T cell receptor (beta chain) sequence. There are 13 residues in the CDR3. Per germline, CDR1 SGHRS and CDR2 YFSETQ. Losses at the gene ends were 3 bases for V and 6 bases for J; bases not matched to a gene: 4. Participants were aged about 18 to 95 years, lived in over 20 US areas, and enrolled virtually. Cohorts were based on clinical histories the participants reported. Authors' data handling: Counts of nucleated cells, estimated from reference gene primer amplification, were obtained. Assay used: immunoSEQ multiplex PCR; TCRdb lists only in-frame clones, some missing. The D gene and trimming were derived from the DNA, and the V and J assignments and clone size from that table. The sample includes roughly 260,000 clones, 70% to 90% of them seen just once. This entry belongs to a study of blood T cell repertoires in COVID-19. Study background: T cells, B-cell-depleted T cells, or PBMCs provided the cDNA or gDNA that served as material.

The sample consisted of PBMCs or T cells enriched from blood (not recorded which). This receptor was taken from a woman in her fifties or sixties who had recovered from COVID-19. The chain is built from TRBV5-1 and TRBJ2-7; 9 bases agree with TRBD2. Here the CDR3 reads CASSWLAGSEQYF. The CDR3, as DNA: TGCGCCAGCAGCTGGCTAGCGGGGAGCGAGCAGTACTTC.